Listed here are 21 T cell receptor beta chains from one sample, sequenced in a study of T cell responses to AZD1222 COVID-19 vaccine (dated by TCRdb to about 2021). Libraries came from the immunoSEQ multiplex PCR assay. Imported from immuneACCESS, the table was reduced by TCRdb to in-frame sequences with V and J called. These copies leave out some clones; in studies compared against another copy, an unresolved V gene accounts for under half, and the cause of the remainder is not known. The sample table shows some 130,000 clones, and 80% to 95% are seen once. About 3% of the sample belongs to the ten largest clones. The sample's time point label is to be understood as: baseline before first vaccination. The specimen comprised peripheral blood, sampled on day 0 of AZD1222 vaccination. These receptors were taken from an adult in good health.

This clone was counted only a few times. V usage is TRBV25-1 and J usage is TRBJ2-7; no clear D gene. V lost 0 bases and J 1 base, leaving 7 bases between the germline ends. Germline values: CDR1 MGHDK, CDR2 SYGVNS. The CDR3 has 14 amino acids. For the CDR3, the DNA is TGTGCCAGCAGTGAATATCGGAGATCCTACGAGCAGTACTTC. It codes for CASSEYRRSYEQYF.

This chain uses TRBV6-5 with TRBJ1-3; tentatively, D is TRBD1 (5 bases). The CDR3 extends over 16 amino acids. Germline V lookup: CDR1 MNHEY, CDR2 SVGAGI. Trimming pared 2 bases from V and 1 base from J, leaving 12 bases between. CDR3 residues: CASSYGGIRSGNTIYF. The DNA for the CDR3 is TGTGCCAGCAGTTACGGGGGAATCCGGTCTGGAAACACCATATATTTT.

This chain links TRBV5-1 with TRBJ2-5; no definite D call. The CDR3 contains 13 residues. Trimming stripped 4 bases from V and 13 bases from J, with 20 bases between. Germline V CDR1 and CDR2: SGHRS, YFSETQ. CDR3 sequence: CASSPTTTRLGYF. The CDR3 DNA reads as TGCGCCAGCAGCCCCACTACAACGAGGCTCGGGTACTTC. The full variable domain, in which reference TRBV5-1 and TRBJ2-5 provide the parts outside the CDR3, is KAGVTQTPRYLIKTRGQQVTLSCSPISGHRSVSWYQQTPGQGLQFLFEYFSETQRNKGNFPGRFSGRQFSNSRSEMNVSTLELGDSALYLCASSPTTTRLGYFGPGTRLLVL.

The chain recombines TRBV20-1 with TRBJ2-7; D is ambiguous. Trimming shortened V by 5 bases and J by 1 base, and 6 bases separated the two germline ends. CDR3 length equals 11 residues. CDR1 is DFQATT, CDR2 SNEGSKA, per germline (reference sequence). CDR3: CSAPESYEQYF. The CDR3 region has the DNA TGCAGTGCTCCGGAGTCCTACGAGCAGTACTTC.

The table lists this clone with a count of one. The chain joins TRBV6-1 to TRBJ2-7; possible D gene TRBD1, 5 bases. Germline V gene sequence: CDR1 MNHNS, CDR2 SASEGT. V was trimmed by 3 bases and J by 7 bases, leaving 19 bases between them. This CDR3 has 15 amino acids. The CDR3 nucleotides read TGTGCCAGCAGTGAGGGATATGGCAGGGAAAAAGAGCAGTACTTC. The encoded protein is CASSEGYGREKEQYF.

The J gene is TRBJ2-7, the V gene TRBV2; tentatively, D is TRBD2 (6 bases). V shed 4 bases and J shed 6 bases, with 10 bases lying between them. The CDR3 consists of 12 residues. The germline gives CDR1 SNHLY, CDR2 FYNNEI. The CDR3 spells CASSVGTLEQYF. CDR3 coding DNA: TGTGCCAGCAGTGTCGGGACTCTCGAGCAGTACTTC. The full variable domain, its missing parts supplied by reference TRBV2 and TRBJ2-7, is EPEVTQTPSHQVTQMGQEVILRCVPISNHLYFYWYRQILGQKVEFLVSFYNNEISEKSEIFDDQFSVERPDGSNFTLKIRSTKLEDSAMYFCASSVGTLEQYFGPGTRLTVT.

The chain couples TRBV15 to TRBJ1-5, with D possibly matching TRBD1 (5 bases). V was shortened by 8 bases and J by 0 bases, with 8 bases between the two germline ends. The length of the CDR3 is 13 residues. CDR1 is LNHNV, CDR2 YYDKDF, per germline (reference sequence). The chain's CDR3 is CATPGYSNQPQHF. As DNA, the CDR3 is TGTGCCACCCCAGGGTATAGCAATCAGCCCCAGCATTTT.

The chain is built from TRBV11-2 and TRBJ1-4, with a possible D match to TRBD1 (6 bases). V lost 5 bases and J lost 7, with 17 bases in between. The CDR3 spans 15 residues. CDR1 SGHAT and CDR2 FQNNGV come from the germline V gene. As DNA, the CDR3 is TGTGCCAGCAGCCCAGGACAGCTCGTGCGTGAAAAACTGTTTTTT. This codes for CASSPGQLVREKLFF.

The chain joins TRBV6-2 or TRBV6-3 to TRBJ2-7; D not resolved. The germline V and J ends were trimmed by 6 bases and 4 bases, with 10 bases remaining between them. The CDR3 is 12 residues long. Germline V lookup: CDR1 MNHEY, CDR2 SVGEGT. Here the CDR3 reads CASSKRWYEQYF. CDR3 sequence (DNA): TGTGCCAGCAGCAAAAGGTGGTACGAGCAGTACTTC.

J is TRBJ1-2 and V is TRBV18, with 8 nucleotides matching TRBD1. The CDR3 runs 14 residues. CDR1 KGHSH and CDR2 LQKENI come from the germline V gene. The ends lost 3 bases at V and 7 bases at J; junction bases unmatched: 7. This CDR3 is CASSPRTGKTGYTF. The CDR3 region has the DNA TGTGCCAGCTCACCCAGGACAGGGAAGACTGGCTACACCTTC.

The V call is TRBV7-2, the J call TRBJ1-1; D is unclear. The V gene lost 1 base and the J gene lost 4 bases, with 7 bases spanning the gap. Per germline, CDR1 SGHTA and CDR2 FQGNSA. This CDR3 has 13 amino acids. In DNA form, the CDR3 reads TGTGCCAGCAGCTTAGGGATGGGCACTGAAGCTTTCTTT. This encodes CASSLGMGTEAFF.

The chain employs TRBV7-9 and TRBJ2-7; 8 nucleotides match TRBD2. CDR1 and CDR2 (germline): SEHNR, FQNEAQ (reference sequence). The CDR3 runs to 15 residues. Trimming at V came to 5 bases and at J to 2 bases, leaving 8 bases not matched to a gene. CDR3 residues: CASSPVSGGTYEQYF. The DNA of the CDR3 is TGTGCCAGCAGCCCTGTTTCGGGAGGGACCTACGAGCAGTACTTC. Based on the CDR3 plus reference TRBV7-9 and TRBJ2-7, the full variable domain is DTGVSQNPRHKITKRGQNVTFRCDPISEHNRLYWYRQTLGQGPEFLTYFQNEAQLEKSRLLSDRFSAERPKGSFSTLEIQRTEQGDSAMYLCASSPVSGGTYEQYFGPGTRLTVT.

The V call is TRBV6-2 or TRBV6-3, the J call TRBJ2-3; tentative D call: TRBD2 (5 bases). Germline loops: CDR1 MNHEY, CDR2 SVGEGT. CDR3 length: 14 amino acids. Trimming stripped 0 bases from V and 4 bases from J, with 8 bases between. CDR3 in DNA: TGTGCCAGCAGTTACTCGAGGGTGGCAGATACGCAGTATTTT. This translates into CASSYSRVADTQYF.

This chain connects TRBV2 to TRBJ2-1; D is ambiguous. From germline, CDR1 is SNHLY and CDR2 FYNNEI. The CDR3 contains 13 residues. Trimming took off 4 bases at V and 4 bases at J, with 8 bases between the two ends. DNA for the CDR3: TGTGCCAGCAGTGTATGGGGTTACAATGAGCAGTTCTTC. It encodes CASSVWGYNEQFF. Based on the CDR3 plus reference TRBV2 and TRBJ2-1, the full variable domain is EPEVTQTPSHQVTQMGQEVILRCVPISNHLYFYWYRQILGQKVEFLVSFYNNEISEKSEIFDDQFSVERPDGSNFTLKIRSTKLEDSAMYFCASSVWGYNEQFFGPGTRLTVL.

The chain couples TRBV27 to TRBJ2-7, with D possibly being TRBD1 or TRBD2 (5 bases each). V dropped 2 bases and J dropped 0 bases, with 14 bases sitting between them. In germline, CDR1 is MNHEY, CDR2 SMNVEV (reference sequence). The CDR3 is 16 residues long. The CDR3 sequence is CASSLLAGTLSYEQYF. Here the CDR3 DNA reads TGTGCCAGCAGTTTACTCGCCGGGACCCTCTCCTACGAGCAGTACTTC.

This clone occurred once. V and J are TRBV28 and TRBJ2-2; D is perhaps TRBD1 (6 bases). Germline CDR1 MDHEN, CDR2 SYDVKM. CDR3 size: 15 residues. V was shortened by 5 bases and J by 5 bases, with 15 bases between the two germline ends. The CDR3 DNA reads as TGTGCCAGCAGTCCAACAGGGATTGGGACCGGGGAGCTGTTTTTT. Protein product: CASSPTGIGTGELFF.

This chain connects TRBV5-4 to TRBJ1-1; perhaps TRBD1 as D (6 bases). CDR1 SGHNT and CDR2 YYREEE come from the germline V gene (reference sequence). Trimming pared 4 bases from V and 0 bases from J, leaving 13 bases between. This CDR3 region has 15 residues. CDR3 sequence reads: CASSPRTAMNTEAFF. The CDR3 coding sequence is TGTGCCAGCAGCCCCCGGACAGCCATGAACACTGAAGCTTTCTTT.

The chain has TRBV7-8 and TRBJ1-5; D gene ambiguous. The CDR3 is made up of 13 amino acids. In germline, CDR1 is SGHVS, CDR2 FQNEAQ. Trimming left V 5 bases short and J 9 bases short, with 14 bases between. CDR3 coding DNA: TGTGCCAGCAGCCAGACTTATAACGGGCCCCAGCATTTT. As protein: CASSQTYNGPQHF. Supplemented by reference TRBV7-8 and TRBJ1-5, the full variable domain reads GAGVSQSPRYKVAKRGQDVALRCDPISGHVSLFWYQQALGQGPEFLTYFQNEAQLDKSGLPSDRFFAERPEGSVSTLKIQRTQQEDSAVYLCASSQTYNGPQHFGDGTRLSIL.

The gene calls are TRBV5-4 and TRBJ2-7, with D possibly TRBD1 on 6 matching bases. The germline V gene encodes CDR1 SGHNT and CDR2 YYREEE (reference sequence). V was clipped by 4 bases and J by 3 bases, with 20 bases between them. CDR3 length: 16 residues. The CDR3 loop is CASSLERGTSFYEQYF. Written as DNA, the CDR3 is TGTGCCAGCAGCCTAGAGAGAGGGACAAGCTTCTACGAGCAGTACTTC.

This clone occurred once. The J gene is TRBJ1-2, the V gene TRBV6-5; 7 nucleotides match TRBD1. After removal of 10 bases from V and 3 bases from J, the junction contained 8 bases not matched to a gene. The CDR3 runs to 13 residues. Germline assignment: CDR1 MNHEY and CDR2 SVGAGI. CDR3 DNA sequence: TGTGCCATCCCTGCAGGGGGTTACTATGGCTACACCTTC. Protein: CAIPAGGYYGYTF.

The chain combines TRBV27 with TRBJ2-4, with a possible D match to TRBD2 (7 bases). Germline lookup yields CDR1 MNHEY and CDR2 SMNVEV (reference sequence). Trimming shortened V by 4 bases and J by 7 bases, and 20 bases separated the two germline ends. The CDR3 has 16 amino acids. The DNA for the CDR3 is TGTGCCAGCAGTTCCCGGGGAGCGGGACATTCTAACATTCAGTACTTC. This codes for CASSSRGAGHSNIQYF.